This T cell receptor beta chain was sequenced during a study of cytomegalovirus exposure and HLA in healthy donors. Study results and caveats: In presence/absence analyses, roughly uniform sequencing depth across donors was assumed.

This clone showed up just once. What it binds is not known. PCR employed 60 Vbeta and 13 Jbeta primers. Sequencing was performed with immunoSEQ multiplex PCR; in TCRdb, only in-frame clones are kept and a portion is missing. The table shows about 120,000 clones, with 70% to 80% occurring only once. The CDR3 length is 13 residues. The germline V gene has CDR1 LGHNA and CDR2 YSLEER. This chain links TRBV4-3 with TRBJ2-5; perhaps TRBD1 as D (7 bases). The J call may be in error: the DNA end matches TRBJ2-7 better. The sample taken for sequencing was PBMCs. The source is a female donor in good health and CMV-seronegative. CDR3 coding DNA: TGCGCCAGCAGCCACAGGGGGGCCTACGAGCAGTACTTC. Translation gives CASSHRGAYEQYF.